These 7 T cell receptor beta chains were all obtained from the same sample, sequenced in a study of cytomegalovirus exposure and HLA in healthy donors. PCR was performed using 60 Vbeta and 13 Jbeta primers. Sequencing used immunoSEQ multiplex PCR; TCRdb keeps in-frame clones, though not all of them. The repertoire holds about 300,000 clones, with 86% as singletons. Sequencing used PBMCs. Receptor source: a man between 40 and 49 years old in good health and CMV-seropositive.

The genes are TRBV28 and TRBJ2-7; 7 nucleotides match TRBD1. V lost 2 bases, J lost 6 bases, and 7 bases stayed unmatched. Germline V lookup: CDR1 MDHEN, CDR2 SYDVKM. CDR3 size: 14 residues. CDR3 in DNA: TGTGCCAGCAGTTTAGGGGACAGTAGGGCCGAGCAGTACTTC. Its protein product is CASSLGDSRAEQYF.

CDR3 sequence: CASTLKPTGVGEQFF. The CDR3 bases are TGTGCCAGCACCCTAAAGCCGACAGGGGTTGGTGAGCAGTTCTTC. The gene calls are TRBV27 and TRBJ2-1; 8 positions match TRBD1. There are 15 residues in the CDR3. The germline V gene encodes CDR1 MNHEY and CDR2 SMNVEV (reference sequence). Trimming cost V 7 bases and J 9 bases; bases outside gene matches: 14.

The J gene is TRBJ2-3, the V gene TRBV19, with 9 nucleotides matching TRBD2. The CDR3 has 15 amino acids. Germline V gives CDR1 LNHDA, CDR2 SQIVND (reference sequence). J gave up 5 bases and V 4 bases, and 7 bases lay outside the gene matches. CDR3 amino acids: CASSTSGINLDTQYF. The CDR3 nucleotides read TGTGCCAGTAGTACTAGCGGGATCAACTTAGATACGCAGTATTTT.

V is TRBV9 and J is TRBJ1-1; D is undetermined. Trimming left V 2 bases short and J 0 bases short, with 11 bases between. The CDR3 covers 15 residues. The germline gives CDR1 SGDLS, CDR2 YYNGEE. The CDR3, as DNA: TGTGCCAGCAGCGTGCAACTCGGGGTGAACACTGAAGCTTTCTTT. Its protein product is CASSVQLGVNTEAFF.

The V and J genes are TRBV27 and TRBJ1-1; 10 bases match TRBD1. Germline-derived CDR1 and CDR2 are MNHEY and SMNVEV (reference sequence). The CDR3 is made up of 15 amino acids. With V trimmed by 3 bases and J by 0 bases, 1 base remained unmatched. The CDR3 protein is CASSFGQGVNTEAFF. The CDR3 bases are TGTGCCAGCAGTTTCGGACAGGGGGTGAACACTGAAGCTTTCTTT.

Written as DNA, the CDR3 is TGTGCCAGCAGCTCACAGGGGAGCGGCACTGAAGCTTTCTTT. Its translation is CASSSQGSGTEAFF. This rearrangement joins TRBV11-2 to TRBJ1-1, with 7 bases fitting TRBD1. J was trimmed by 4 bases and V by 4 bases; bases with no gene match: 6. CDR3 length: 14 amino acids. Germline V CDR1 and CDR2: SGHAT, FQNNGV.

The chain has TRBV4-1 and TRBJ2-1; 14 bases agree with TRBD2. CDR3 length: 19 residues. The germline CDR1 and CDR2 sequences are MGHRA and YSYEKL. V trimming: 4 bases; J trimming: 7 bases; junction bases outside the gene matches: 15. The CDR3 loop is CASSPGHLGLAGVVNEQFF. The DNA for the CDR3 is TGCGCCAGCAGCCCGGGACACTTGGGACTAGCGGGAGTGGTGAATGAGCAGTTCTTC.